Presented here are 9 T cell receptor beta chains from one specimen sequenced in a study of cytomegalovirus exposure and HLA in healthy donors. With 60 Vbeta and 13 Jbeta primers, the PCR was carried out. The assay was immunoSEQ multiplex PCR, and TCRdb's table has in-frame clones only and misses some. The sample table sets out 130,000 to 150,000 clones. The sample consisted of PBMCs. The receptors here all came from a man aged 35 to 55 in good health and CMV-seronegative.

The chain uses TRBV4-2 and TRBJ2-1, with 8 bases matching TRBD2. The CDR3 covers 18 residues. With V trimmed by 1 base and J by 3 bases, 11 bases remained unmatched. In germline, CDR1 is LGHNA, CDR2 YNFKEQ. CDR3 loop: CASSQVGFRGGVYNEQFF. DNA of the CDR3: TGTGCCAGCAGCCAAGTTGGTTTTCGGGGGGGTGTCTACAATGAGCAGTTCTTC.

The CDR3 is CASRTYDRDGYTF. The CDR3 region has the DNA TGTGCCAGTAGAACTTACGACAGGGATGGCTACACCTTC. The chain is built from TRBV19 and TRBJ1-2; TRBD1 agrees at 7 bases. After removal of 6 bases from V and 6 bases from J, the junction contained 7 bases not matched to a gene. Germline V CDR1 and CDR2: LNHDA, SQIVND (reference sequence). This CDR3 comprises 13 residues.

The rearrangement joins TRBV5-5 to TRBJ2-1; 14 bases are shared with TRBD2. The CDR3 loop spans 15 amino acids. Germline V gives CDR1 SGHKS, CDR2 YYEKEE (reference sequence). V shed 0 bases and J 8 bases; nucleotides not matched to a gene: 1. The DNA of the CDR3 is TGTGCCAGCAGCTTGGGACTAGCGGGGGGGCATGAGCAGTTCTTC. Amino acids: CASSLGLAGGHEQFF.

The CDR3 coding sequence is TGTGCCAGCAGCTACAGGGGGTTGGGTCAATATACGCAGTATTTT. Translated: CASSYRGLGQYTQYF. The chain recombines TRBV6-5 with TRBJ2-3, with 8 bases aligning to TRBD1. Looked up from germline, CDR1 is MNHEY and CDR2 is SVGAGI. The CDR3 covers 15 residues. J was trimmed by 7 bases and V by 6 bases; bases with no gene match: 12.

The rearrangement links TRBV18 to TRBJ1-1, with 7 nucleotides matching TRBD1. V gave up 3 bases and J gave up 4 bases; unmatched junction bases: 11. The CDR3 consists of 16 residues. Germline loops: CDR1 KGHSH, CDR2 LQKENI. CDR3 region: CASSPMGQPRRTEAFF. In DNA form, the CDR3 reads TGTGCCAGCTCACCTATGGGACAGCCCAGGCGCACTGAAGCTTTCTTT.

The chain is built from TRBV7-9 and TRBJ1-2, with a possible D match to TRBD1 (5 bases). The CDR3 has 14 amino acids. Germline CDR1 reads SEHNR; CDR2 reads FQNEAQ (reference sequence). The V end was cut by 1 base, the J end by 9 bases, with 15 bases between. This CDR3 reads CASSLEIPGESYTF. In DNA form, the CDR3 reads TGTGCCAGCAGCTTAGAAATTCCGGGGGAGAGCTACACCTTC.

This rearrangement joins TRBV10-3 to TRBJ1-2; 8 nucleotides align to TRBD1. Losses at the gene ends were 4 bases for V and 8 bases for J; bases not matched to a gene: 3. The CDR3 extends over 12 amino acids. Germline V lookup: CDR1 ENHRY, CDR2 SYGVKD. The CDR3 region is CAISGTGTGYTF. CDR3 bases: TGTGCCATCAGTGGGACAGGGACCGGCTACACCTTC.

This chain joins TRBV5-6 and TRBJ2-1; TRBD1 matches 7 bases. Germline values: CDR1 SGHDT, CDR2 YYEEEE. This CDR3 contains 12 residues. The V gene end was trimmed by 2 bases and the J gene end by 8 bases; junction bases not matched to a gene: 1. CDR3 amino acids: CASSLQGYEQFF. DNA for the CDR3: TGTGCCAGCAGCTTACAGGGGTATGAGCAGTTCTTC.

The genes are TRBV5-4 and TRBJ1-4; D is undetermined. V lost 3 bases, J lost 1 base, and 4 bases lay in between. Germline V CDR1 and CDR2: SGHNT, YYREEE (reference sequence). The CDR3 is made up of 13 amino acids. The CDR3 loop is CASSSGTNEKLFF. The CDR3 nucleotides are TGTGCCAGCAGCTCGGGAACTAATGAAAAACTGTTTTTT.